The clone carrying this TCR beta chain showed up many times. The antigen is undetermined. The lymph nodes were axillary draining lymph nodes from breast cancer patients. These data belong to a study of breast tumors, draining lymph nodes, adjacent tissues. Whole-study results and caveats: The data were judged consistent with most tumor T cells coming from lymph node and expanding in tumor. Compared with basal-like, luminal-like tumors shared significantly more repertoire with nontumor tissue. Tumor repertoires ranked between lymph nodes and nontumor tissue in diversity, with V and J gene preferences. Data only fit, rather than demonstrated, lymph node origin of most tumor T cells.

Germline V gene data show CDR1 as MRHNA and CDR2 as SNTAGT. The CDR3 totals 15 residues. V was cut by 3 bases and J by 4 bases, with 15 bases left in between. Each CDR3 protein is one row after TCRdb ran MiXCR on the multiplex PCR reads. The data show 85,000 to 130,000 distinct CDR3 sequences, about 31% seen once. This receptor was taken from a female donor with breast cancer. Some clones in this sample may be carry-over from other donors' samples. The chain is built from TRBV6-4 and TRBJ1-2, with D possibly TRBD1 on 6 matching bases. Sequenced: axillary lymph node tissue. The CDR3 coding sequence is TGTGCCAGCAGTGAGGGGGGCCCCCCCGGCTATGGCTACACCTTC. This gives the protein CASSEGGPPGYGYTF.